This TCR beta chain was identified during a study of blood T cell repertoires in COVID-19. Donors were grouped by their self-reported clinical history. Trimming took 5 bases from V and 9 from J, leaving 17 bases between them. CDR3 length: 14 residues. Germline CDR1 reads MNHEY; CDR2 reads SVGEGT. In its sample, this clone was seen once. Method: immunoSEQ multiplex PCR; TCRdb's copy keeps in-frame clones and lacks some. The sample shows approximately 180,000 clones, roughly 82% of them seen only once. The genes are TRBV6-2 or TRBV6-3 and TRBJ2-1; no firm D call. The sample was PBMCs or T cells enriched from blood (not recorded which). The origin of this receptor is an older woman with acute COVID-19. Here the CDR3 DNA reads TGTGCCAGCAGTACCACCGTCCTGGCCCCTGAGCAGTTCTTC. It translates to CASSTTVLAPEQFF.